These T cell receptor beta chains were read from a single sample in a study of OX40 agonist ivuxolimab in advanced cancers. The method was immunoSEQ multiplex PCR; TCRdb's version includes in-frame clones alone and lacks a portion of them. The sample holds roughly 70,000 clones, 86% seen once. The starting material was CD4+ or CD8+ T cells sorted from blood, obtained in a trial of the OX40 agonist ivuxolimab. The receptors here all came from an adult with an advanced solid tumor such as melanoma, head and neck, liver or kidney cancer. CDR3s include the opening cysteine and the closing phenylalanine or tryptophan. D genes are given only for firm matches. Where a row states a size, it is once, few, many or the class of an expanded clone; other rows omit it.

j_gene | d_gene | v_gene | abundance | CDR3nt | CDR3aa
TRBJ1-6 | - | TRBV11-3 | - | TGTGCCAGCAGTTCCACGAGGGGGTCACCCCTCCACTTT | CASSSTRGSPLHF
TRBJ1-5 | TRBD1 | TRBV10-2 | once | TGCGCCAGCAGTGAGGGGGGGACAGGGGCGAGGTCGTATAGCAATCAGCCCCAGCATTTT | CASSEGGTGARSYSNQPQHF
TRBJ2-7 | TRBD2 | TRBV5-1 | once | TGCGCCAGCAGCTTGGGGCAGCGGGGGAGCACCTACGAGCAGTACTTC | CASSLGQRGSTYEQYF
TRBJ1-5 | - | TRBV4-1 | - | TGCGCCAGCAGATTCCTCGGGACGGAGAATCAGCCCCAGCATTTT | CASRFLGTENQPQHF
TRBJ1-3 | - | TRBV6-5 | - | TGTGCCAGCACATCCGGAAACACCATATATTTT | CASTSGNTIYF
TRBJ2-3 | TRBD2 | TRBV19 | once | TGTGCCAGTAGCCCAAAGGTGCGGGGGGGCACAGATACGCAGTATTTT | CASSPKVRGGTDTQYF
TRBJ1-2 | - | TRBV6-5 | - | TGTGCCAGCAGTTACTGGGGCAGCCATGGCTACACCTTC | CASSYWGSHGYTF
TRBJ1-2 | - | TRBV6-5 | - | TGTGCCAGCAGTTACTCGAGCGGGGTTATTGGCTACACCTTC | CASSYSSGVIGYTF
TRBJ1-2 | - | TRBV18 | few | TGTGCCAGCTCACACAAAGAACGGACTCAGGATGGCTACACCTTC | CASSHKERTQDGYTF
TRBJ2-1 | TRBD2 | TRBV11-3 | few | TGTGCCAGCAGCCAGGGGGCTAGCGGGGGCGGGAATGAGCAGTTCTTC | CASSQGASGGGNEQFF
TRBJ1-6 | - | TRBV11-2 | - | TGTGCCAGCAGCTTAGACCCAGATTCACCCCTCCACTTT | CASSLDPDSPLHF
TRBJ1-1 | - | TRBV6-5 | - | TGTGCCAGCAGTTACTTGGGGGGTGCTGACACTGAAGCTTTCTTT | CASSYLGGADTEAFF
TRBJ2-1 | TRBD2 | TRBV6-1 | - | TGTGCCAGCAGAGAAGCGGGGGGCCCCAGGGAGCAGTTCTTC | CASREAGGPREQFF
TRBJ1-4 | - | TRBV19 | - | TGTGCCAGTAGTTCTCAGGTTGCGGCTAATGAAAAACTGTTTTTT | CASSSQVAANEKLFF
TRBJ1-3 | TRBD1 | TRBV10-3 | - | TGTGCCATCAGCCACGGGACAGGGACTTTAGACTCTGGAAACACCATATATTTT | CAISHGTGTLDSGNTIYF
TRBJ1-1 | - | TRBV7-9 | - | TGTGCCAGCAGCCCCGTACAGAATGAGGAAGCTTTCTTT | CASSPVQNEEAFF
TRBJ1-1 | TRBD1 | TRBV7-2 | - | TGTGCCAGCAGCTCAACAGGGGGCGCCGGAACTGAAGCTTTCTTT | CASSSTGGAGTEAFF
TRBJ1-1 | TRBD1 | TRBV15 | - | TGTGCCACCAGCAGAGAAATAGAGGGGGCGGGGAACACTGAAGCTTTCTTT | CATSREIEGAGNTEAFF
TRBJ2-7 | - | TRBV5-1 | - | TGCGCCAGCAGCTTGCGCCCAGGACAGTCGGCCCAGGTCCAGTACTTC | CASSLRPGQSAQVQYF
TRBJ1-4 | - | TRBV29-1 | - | TGCAGCGTTGAGTACGGATCTAATGAAAAACTGTTTTTT | CSVEYGSNEKLFF
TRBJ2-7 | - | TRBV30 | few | TGTGCCTGGAGTGTGGGGGGCAAAGGCTACGAGCAGTACTTC | CAWSVGGKGYEQYF
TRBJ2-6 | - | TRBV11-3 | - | TGTGCCAGCAGCTTAGAGTCTGGGGCCAACGTCCTGACTTTC | CASSLESGANVLTF
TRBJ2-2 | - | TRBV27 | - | TGTGCCAGCAGTTCGAGGGCGGTGGACACCGGGGAGCTGTTTTTT | CASSSRAVDTGELFF
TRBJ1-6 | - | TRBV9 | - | TGTGCCAGCAGCGTTGACACCTCTGGTTCACCCCTCCACTTT | CASSVDTSGSPLHF
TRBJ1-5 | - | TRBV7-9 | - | TGTGCCAGCAGCTCTGACAGGCTGTCCCAGCATTTT | CASSSDRLSQHF
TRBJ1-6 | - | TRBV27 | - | TGTGCCAGCAGTTTATCGGAAGGGCTCAATTCACCCCTCCACTTT | CASSLSEGLNSPLHF
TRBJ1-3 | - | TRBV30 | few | TGTGCCTGGAGTGACAGTCTCCGCAACACCATATATTTT | CAWSDSLRNTIYF
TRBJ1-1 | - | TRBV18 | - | TGTGCCAGCTCCGTCGACCCTCTAGGGAGCATGAACACTGAAGCTTTCTTT | CASSVDPLGSMNTEAFF
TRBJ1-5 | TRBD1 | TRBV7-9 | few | TGTGCCAGCAGCCTATCACGGACAGGGGATAGCAATCAGCCCCAGCATTTT | CASSLSRTGDSNQPQHF
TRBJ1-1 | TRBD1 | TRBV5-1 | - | TGCGCCAGCAGCAGGACAGGGGGAAGGACTGAAGCTTTCTTT | CASSRTGGRTEAFF
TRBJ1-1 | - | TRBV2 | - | TGTGCCAGCACCATGTCTGCTGAAGCTTTCTTT | CASTMSAEAFF
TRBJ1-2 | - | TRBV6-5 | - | TGTGCCAGCAGTTACCGGGGGGCCAGTGGCTACACCTTC | CASSYRGASGYTF
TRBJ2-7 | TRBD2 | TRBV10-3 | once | TGTGCCATCAGTCCCGGGACTAGCGGCTACGAGCAGTACTTC | CAISPGTSGYEQYF
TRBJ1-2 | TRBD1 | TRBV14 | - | TGTGCCAGCAGCCCGACAGGGACGGGCTATGGCTACACCTTC | CASSPTGTGYGYTF
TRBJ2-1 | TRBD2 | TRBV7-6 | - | TGTGCCAGCAGCCCGGGACTATTCCGCCTTAATGAGCAGTTCTTC | CASSPGLFRLNEQFF
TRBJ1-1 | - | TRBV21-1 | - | TGTGCCAGCAGCAAAGGTAAGTTTCGTTTTGACAGGAACACTGAAGCTTTCTTT | CASSKGKFRFDRNTEAFF
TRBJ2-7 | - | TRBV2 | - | TGTGCCAGCTGGGGCTACGAGCAGTACTTC | CASWGYEQYF
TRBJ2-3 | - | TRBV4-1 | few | TGCGCCAGCAGCCAAGATTGGGTAGATAATACGCAGTATTTT | CASSQDWVDNTQYF
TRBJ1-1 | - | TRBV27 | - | TGTGCCAGCAGTCTCCATAGGGTCATGAACACTGAAGCTTTCTTT | CASSLHRVMNTEAFF
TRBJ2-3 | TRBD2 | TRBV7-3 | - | TGTGCCAGCAGCTTAAGGGCGGGAGGGCCAACGGATACGCAGTATTTT | CASSLRAGGPTDTQYF
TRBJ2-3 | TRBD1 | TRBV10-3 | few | TGTGCCATCGCCCCAGGGACAGGGCGCACAGATACGCAGTATTTT | CAIAPGTGRTDTQYF
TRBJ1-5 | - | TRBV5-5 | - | TGTGCCAGCAGCTTGGAAGACAGGCGGCAGCCCCAGCATTTT | CASSLEDRRQPQHF
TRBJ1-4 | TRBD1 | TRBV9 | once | TGTGCCAGCAGCGCCCAGGGGGTCTCTAATGAAAAACTGTTTTTT | CASSAQGVSNEKLFF
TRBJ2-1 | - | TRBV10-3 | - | TGTGCCATCAAGCCCGGACTGGGGACCGATGAGCAGTTCTTC | CAIKPGLGTDEQFF
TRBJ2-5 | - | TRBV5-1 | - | TGCGCCAGCAGCCCAGGGGGAGGGCAAGAGACCCAGTACTTC | CASSPGGGQETQYF
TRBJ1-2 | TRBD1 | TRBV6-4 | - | TGTGCCAGCAGTGAGTGGACAGGGGCCGGCTATGGCTACACCTTC | CASSEWTGAGYGYTF
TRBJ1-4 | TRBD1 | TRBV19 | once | TGTGCCAGTAGTAGCAACCACAGGGGAGGAAATGAAAAACTGTTTTTT | CASSSNHRGGNEKLFF
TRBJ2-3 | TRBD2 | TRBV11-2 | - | TGTGCCAGCAGCTTAGATCCTAGCGGGGGGACAGATACGCAGTATTTT | CASSLDPSGGTDTQYF
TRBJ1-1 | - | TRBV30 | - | TGTGCCTGGATCCCCAGGATCTTAATGAACACTGAAGCTTTCTTT | CAWIPRILMNTEAFF
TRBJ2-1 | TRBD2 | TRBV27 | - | TGTGCCAGCAGTTTAAGTTTGGCGGGACTAATCTACAATGAGCAGTTCTTC | CASSLSLAGLIYNEQFF
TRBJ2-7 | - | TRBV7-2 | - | TGTGCCAGCAGCACCACGGGACACACCTACGAGCAGTACTTC | CASSTTGHTYEQYF
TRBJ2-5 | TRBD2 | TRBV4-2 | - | TGTGCCAGCAGCCAAGATCCGACTAGCGAGGGGAGAGAGACCCAGTACTTC | CASSQDPTSEGRETQYF
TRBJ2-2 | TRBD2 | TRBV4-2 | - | TGTGCCAGCAGCCAAGGGGAAGGACTAGCCAAGTTGGGGGAGCTGTTTTTT | CASSQGEGLAKLGELFF
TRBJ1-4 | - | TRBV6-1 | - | TGTGCCAGCAGTGTAAGCAAAACAACTAATGAAAAACTGTTTTTT | CASSVSKTTNEKLFF
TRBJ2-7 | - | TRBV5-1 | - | TGCGCCAGCAGCCCAGGCTCTTCGGACGAGCAGTACTTC | CASSPGSSDEQYF
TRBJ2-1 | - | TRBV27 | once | TGTGCCAGCAGTTTAGGGGGCCCTCGTCGGGATGAGCAGTTCTTC | CASSLGGPRRDEQFF
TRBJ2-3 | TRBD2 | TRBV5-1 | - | TGCGCCAGCAGCCGCCCGTCCCTAGGAGCGGGGGTGGATACGCAGTATTTT | CASSRPSLGAGVDTQYF